This T cell receptor beta chain stems from a study of cytomegalovirus exposure and HLA in healthy donors. Germline-derived CDR1 and CDR2 are MNHEY and SVGAGI. The V end lost 0 bases, the J end lost 3 bases, and 8 bases lay between the germline ends. The CDR3 is 14 amino acids. The PCR had 60 Vbeta and 13 Jbeta primers. Sequenced by immunoSEQ multiplex PCR; TCRdb stores in-frame clones only, minus some. Of about 93,000 clones detected, around three quarters appear once; the ten largest clones hold around 0.63%. The receptor comes from a man aged 30 to 45 in good health and CMV-seronegative. The rearrangement joins TRBV6-5 to TRBJ2-5; D possibly corresponds to TRBD2 (5 bases). Sequencing used PBMCs. CDR3 DNA: TGTGCCAGCAGTTACTCGAACGGGGAAGAGACCCAGTACTTC. Amino acids: CASSYSNGEETQYF.